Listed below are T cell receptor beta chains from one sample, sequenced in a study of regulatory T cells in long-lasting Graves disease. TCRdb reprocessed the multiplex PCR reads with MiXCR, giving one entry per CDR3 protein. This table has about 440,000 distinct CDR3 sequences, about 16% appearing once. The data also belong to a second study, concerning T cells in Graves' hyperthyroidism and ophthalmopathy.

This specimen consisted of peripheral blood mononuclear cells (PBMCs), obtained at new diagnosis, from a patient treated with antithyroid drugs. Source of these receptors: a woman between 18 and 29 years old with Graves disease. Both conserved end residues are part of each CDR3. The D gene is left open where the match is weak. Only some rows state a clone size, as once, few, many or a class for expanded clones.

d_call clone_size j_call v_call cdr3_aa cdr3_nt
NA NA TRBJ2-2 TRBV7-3 CASSLVRANTGELFF TGTGCCAGCAGCTTGGTGAGAGCCAACACCGGGGAGCTGTTTTTT
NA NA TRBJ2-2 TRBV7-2 CASSQNFPSGQYTGELFF TGCGCCAGCAGCCAGAATTTCCCCTCCGGACAGTACACCGGGGAGCTGTTTTTT
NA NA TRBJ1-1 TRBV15 CATSPDVRAGAEAFF TGTGCCACCAGCCCAGATGTGAGGGCGGGGGCTGAAGCTTTCTTT
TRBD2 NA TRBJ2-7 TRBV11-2 CASSLDTGLAGPYEQYF TGTGCCAGCAGCTTAGATACGGGACTAGCGGGGCCCTACGAGCAGTACTTC
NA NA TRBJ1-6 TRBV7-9 CASSLASGGGSPLHF TGTGCCAGCAGCTTAGCTTCGGGGGGAGGATCACCCCTCCACTTT
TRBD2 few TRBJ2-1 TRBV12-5 CASGLAGKNEQFF TGTGCTAGCGGACTAGCGGGAAAAAATGAGCAGTTCTTC
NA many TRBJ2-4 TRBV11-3 CASSLGPIRAKNIQYF TGTGCCAGCAGCTTAGGGCCGATCCGTGCCAAAAACATTCAGTACTTC
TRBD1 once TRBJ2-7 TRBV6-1 CASSEPGTGGSEQYF TGTGCCAGCAGTGAACCCGGGACAGGGGGCAGCGAGCAGTACTTC
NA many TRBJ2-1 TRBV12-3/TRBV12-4 CASSPLGSLGEQFF TGTGCCAGCAGTCCCCTCGGGAGTCTAGGTGAGCAGTTCTTC
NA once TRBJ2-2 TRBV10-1 CASSSGIPTGELFF TGCGCCAGCAGTTCAGGGATCCCCACCGGGGAGCTGTTTTTT
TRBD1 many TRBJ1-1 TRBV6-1 CASRRQGLNTEAFF TGTGCCAGCAGAAGACAGGGATTGAACACTGAAGCTTTCTTT
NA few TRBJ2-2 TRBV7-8 CASSPEPRNTGELFF TGTGCCAGCAGCCCGGAACCCCGGAACACCGGGGAGCTGTTTTTT
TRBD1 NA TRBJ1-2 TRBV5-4 CASSLQGAGGYTF TGTGCCAGCAGCCTCCAGGGGGCGGGGGGCTACACCTTC
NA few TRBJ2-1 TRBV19 CASSIPGLGYNEQFF TGTGCCAGTAGTATCCCCGGGCTAGGTTACAATGAGCAGTTCTTC
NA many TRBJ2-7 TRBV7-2 CASSPRAISREQYF TGTGCCAGCAGCCCCCGGGCCATATCCCGTGAGCAGTACTTC